The TCR beta chain under discussion was sequenced for a study of PD-1 blockade in classical Hodgkin lymphoma. The study's findings and limits: The baseline diversity of complete responders showed similarity to that of newly diagnosed patients.

In this sample, this clone turned up a few times. Its specificity is unknown. Brentuximab vedotin exposure varied, and every patient relapsed after autologous stem cell transplantation. CDR1 SGHAT and CDR2 FQNNGV come from the germline V gene. V was shortened by 2 bases and J by 8 bases, with 13 bases between the two germline ends. The CDR3 extends over 14 amino acids. The repertoire was sequenced with immunoSEQ multiplex PCR; TCRdb's copy has only in-frame clones and lacks some. The repertoire holds around 43,000 clones, with around four fifths as singletons. The sequences come from peripheral blood mononuclear cells (PBMCs), collected at baseline. The TCR was taken from a human donor with classical Hodgkin lymphoma. The chain carries TRBV11-2 and TRBJ2-1; a weak D match, TRBD1 (6 bases). The CDR3 loop reads CASSLTWGRDEQFF. The DNA for the CDR3 is TGTGCCAGCAGCTTAACCTGGGGGCGCGATGAGCAGTTCTTC.